Each of the 12 T cell receptor beta chains below was sequenced from the same sample in a study of T cells after yellow fever vaccination. TCRdb independently ran MiXCR on the 5' RACE reads; one entry per CDR3 protein. Of tens of thousands of distinct CDR3 sequences detected, roughly 14% appear once; the ten largest clones hold around 23%. The specimen comprised CD8+ T cells not binding an NS4B(214-222) dextramer, sorted from PBMCs, sampled roughly 20 days after the first yellow fever vaccination. The origin of the receptors is a young man who received the YFV17D yellow fever vaccine.

The chain carries TRBV20-1 and TRBJ2-1; 11 nucleotides match TRBD2. CDR1 DFQATT and CDR2 SNEGSKA come from the germline V gene (reference sequence). With V trimmed by 3 bases and J by 1 base, 2 bases remained unmatched. This CDR3 has 15 residues. CDR3 protein: CSARPSGGSYNEQFF. CDR3 coding DNA: TGCAGTGCTAGGCCTAGCGGGGGGTCCTACAATGAGCAGTTCTTC.

The chain is built from TRBV6-1 and TRBJ2-5; 7 nucleotides agree with TRBD1. The V gene end was trimmed by 2 bases and the J gene end by 2 bases; junction bases not matched to a gene: 2. The CDR3 spans 14 residues. Germline loops: CDR1 MNHNS, CDR2 SASEGT. The CDR3 here is CASSERTGQETQYF. The CDR3, as DNA: TGTGCCAGCAGTGAAAGGACAGGTCAAGAGACCCAGTACTTC.

This clonotype was seen more than once but under ten times. This chain connects TRBV6-5 to TRBJ2-3; no clear D. CDR3 length: 11 residues. Germline V gene sequence: CDR1 MNHEY, CDR2 SVGAGI. The germline V and J ends were trimmed by 1 base and 9 bases, with 5 bases remaining between them. CDR3 DNA: TGTGCCAGCAGTTACTTGCGAACGCAGTATTTT. Translated, it gives CASSYLRTQYF.

The chain couples TRBV6-6 to TRBJ2-1; a possible D gene is TRBD2 (6 bases). The CDR3 length is 10 residues. CDR1 MNHNY and CDR2 SVGAGI come from the germline V gene (reference sequence). The V end was cut by 11 bases, the J end by 8 bases, with 10 bases between. CDR3 DNA sequence: TGTGCCGGTGGAGGGTATGAGCAGTTCTTC. Translated: CAGGGYEQFF.

This clonotype turned up a few times. The chain joins TRBV12-3 or TRBV12-4 to TRBJ2-5; 9 nucleotides match TRBD2. The CDR3 consists of 14 residues. The V and J ends lost 5 bases and 4 bases, in that order; junction bases with no gene match: 5. The CDR3 loop is CASSLSGGIETQYF. The CDR3 region has the DNA TGTGCCAGCAGTCTAAGCGGGGGGATAGAGACCCAGTACTTC.

The chain couples TRBV5-1 to TRBJ2-5; 7 nucleotides line up with TRBD1. Germline V gene lookup returns CDR1 SGHRS and CDR2 YFSETQ. This CDR3 spans 16 amino acids. J lost 5 bases, V lost 2 bases, and 12 bases had no gene match. CDR3 DNA: TGCGCCAGCAGCTTAGTGGACAGGCTTCTTTCTGAGACCCAGTACTTC. Protein product: CASSLVDRLLSETQYF.

The chain is built from TRBV12-3 or TRBV12-4 and TRBJ1-1; D is uncertain. V lost 5 bases to trimming and J lost 0 bases, with 7 bases between them. This CDR3 is 13 amino acids long. CDR3 protein: CASSPNLNTEAFF. CDR3 sequence (DNA): TGTGCCAGCAGTCCAAATTTGAACACTGAAGCTTTCTTT.

The rearrangement links TRBV5-1 to TRBJ2-7, with a weak D call TRBD1 (5 bases). CDR3 length equals 12 residues. The V end was cut by 6 bases, the J end by 6 bases, with 13 bases between. CDR1 and CDR2 (germline): SGHRS, YFSETQ. The CDR3 DNA is TGCGCCAGCATGACCTGGGGCCGCGAGCAGTACGTC. It yields the protein CASMTWGREQYV.

The chain employs TRBV28 and TRBJ2-3; D uncertain. Germline lookup yields CDR1 MDHEN and CDR2 SYDVKM. Trimming took off 3 bases at V and 2 bases at J, with 9 bases between the two ends. This CDR3 is built from 14 residues. Written as DNA, the CDR3 is TGTGCCAGCAGTTTTGAGTCCTCCACAGATACGCAGTATTTT. Translated, it gives CASSFESSTDTQYF.

This clonotype was recorded a few times. The rearrangement joins TRBV5-1 to TRBJ2-1, with 8 bases lining up with TRBD1. Unmatched junction bases numbered 4, after V lost 4 bases and J lost 7 bases. Germline CDR1 and CDR2: SGHRS and YFSETQ. The CDR3 contains 13 residues. The CDR3 region is CASSLRQGNEQFF. CDR3 sequence (DNA): TGCGCCAGCAGCCTCAGACAGGGGAATGAGCAGTTCTTC.

The V call is TRBV11-2, the J call TRBJ1-4, with D unresolved. V lost 5 bases and J 4 bases, leaving 11 bases between the germline ends. The germline CDR1 and CDR2 sequences are SGHAT and FQNNGV. The CDR3 covers 14 residues. This CDR3 is CASSAANFNEKLFF. As DNA, the CDR3 is TGTGCCAGCAGCGCCGCAAACTTTAATGAAAAACTGTTTTTT.

This clonotype occurred a few times. The chain joins TRBV7-6 to TRBJ2-5, with 13 bases fitting TRBD2. CDR3 length equals 16 residues. V dropped 5 bases and J dropped 4; count of bases not matched to a gene: 7. Germline values: CDR1 SGHVS, CDR2 FNYEAQ. CDR3 in DNA: TGTGCCAGCAGCAGGACTAGCGGGGGAGTCCGAGAGACCCAGTACTTC. It translates to CASSRTSGGVRETQYF.